Sequencing of this T cell receptor beta chain was carried out in a study of cytotoxic CD8 clonotypes in ibrutinib-treated CLL. Study-wide context: Overall, 24 responses were partial and 2 complete; following median around 68 months, around 15 patients stayed remitted and about twelve progressed.

Notes on the study in general: At ibrutinib response, clonality increased, and at progression it declined back toward baseline. Sampling times (in sustained-remission versus progressing patients) were not the same.

A note on this clone: What it recognizes is unknown.

The table came from immunoSEQ multiplex PCR; TCRdb's copy has only in-frame clones and leaves some out. The data show about 130,000 clones, roughly three quarters seen once. Specimen: PBMCs, collected after 12 months of ibrutinib treatment. The sequence was obtained from a human donor with chronic lymphocytic leukemia.

Here the CDR3 reads CASSPQLAAGGHYNEQFF. The CDR3 nucleotides are TGTGCCAGCAGCCCCCAATTAGCCGCGGGAGGGCATTACAATGAGCAGTTCTTC. The rearrangement uses TRBV4-2 and TRBJ2-1; 9 bases fit TRBD2. The CDR3 contains 18 residues. Trimming at V came to 4 bases and at J to 4 bases, leaving 14 bases not matched to a gene. The V gene's germline CDR1 is LGHNA and CDR2 YNFKEQ.